This entry lists 10 T cell receptor beta chains sequenced from one sample in a study of T cell clones after liver transplantation. Antigens of these TCRs are unknown. The repertoire was sequenced with immunoSEQ multiplex PCR; TCRdb's copy has only in-frame clones and lacks some. This table holds 4,500 to 6,500 clones, 31% found once. Alloreactive TCRbeta sequences came from sequencing proliferating CFSE-low cells in the MLR. The source material was CD4+ T cells from cultured PBMCs. Receptors were obtained from a human patient who received a liver transplant. A share of the T cells may be of graft donor origin.

For this clone: The junction does not match germline at one end; this may be a read error. The chain recombines TRBV10-3 with TRBJ2-2, with 11 bases matching TRBD1. CDR3 length: 15 residues. Per germline, CDR1 ENHRY and CDR2 SYGVKD. For the CDR3, the DNA is TGTGCCAGCAGTGGACCGGGACAGGGGGCCGGGGAGCTGTTTTTT. Translated: CASSGPGQGAGELFF.

The chain carries TRBV5-5 and TRBJ1-5, with TRBD1 matching over 8 bases. The V and J ends lost 4 bases and 7 bases, in that order; junction bases with no gene match: 10. The CDR3 is 15 amino acids. CDR1 is SGHKS, CDR2 YYEKEE, per germline (reference sequence). CDR3 protein: CASSQDRTGKQPQHF. The CDR3 nucleotides are TGTGCCAGCAGCCAAGATAGGACAGGGAAGCAGCCCCAGCATTTT.

The chain recombines TRBV15 with TRBJ2-3; D is unclear. The ends were cut back, 5 bases at V and 1 base at J, with 13 bases in the middle. CDR3 length: 15 residues. Looked up from germline, CDR1 is LNHNV and CDR2 is YYDKDF (reference sequence). This CDR3 is CATSPDPGRTDTQYF. CDR3 DNA sequence: TGTGCCACCAGCCCCGACCCAGGCCGCACAGATACGCAGTATTTT.

This clone occurred a few times. V and J are TRBV9 and TRBJ2-1, with 10 bases aligning to TRBD2. Germline V gene sequence: CDR1 SGDLS, CDR2 YYNGEE. V lost 4 bases and J lost 4; bases outside the gene matches: 8. This CDR3 spans 16 amino acids. Written as DNA, the CDR3 is TGTGCCAGCAGCACAACGGGACTAGCGCTATACAATGAGCAGTTCTTC. The encoded protein is CASSTTGLALYNEQFF.

This CDR3 is CASSSNYGYTF. The CDR3, as DNA: TGTGCCAGCAGCTCTAACTATGGCTACACCTTC. The rearrangement uses TRBV7-2 and TRBJ1-2, with D unresolved. V was cut by 4 bases and J by 0 bases, with 0 bases left in between. CDR3 length: 11 amino acids. The V gene's germline CDR1 is SGHTA and CDR2 FQGNSA.

Concerning this clone: This may be a read error, as it is one base from a much larger clone. The CDR3 loop reads CASSPGQGAGNTIYF. The CDR3 nucleotides are TGTGCCAGCAGCCCGGGACAGGGGGCTGGAAACACCATATATTTT. This chain uses TRBV28 with TRBJ1-3; 11 bases map to TRBD1. CDR1 is MDHEN and CDR2 is SYDVKM in the germline V gene. This CDR3 spans 15 amino acids. Trimming cost V 6 bases and J 2 bases; bases outside gene matches: 3.

This clone was counted between two and nine times. Different DNA sequences within this sample yield the same CDR3. The J gene is TRBJ1-3, the V gene TRBV7-6; D not certain. Germline assignment: CDR1 SGHVS and CDR2 FNYEAQ. Trimming shortened V by 8 bases and J by 0 bases, and 5 bases separated the two germline ends. This CDR3 contains 12 residues. This CDR3 reads CASGYSGNTIYF. CDR3 DNA: TGTGCCAGCGGTTACTCTGGAAACACCATATATTTT.

Concerning this clone: Other DNA sequences of this sample code for an identical CDR3. CDR3 sequence reads: CASSSQHLTQYF. In DNA, the CDR3 is TGTGCCAGCAGCTCACAGCACCTTACGCAGTATTTT. The V call is TRBV7-9, the J call TRBJ2-3; D unresolved. The CDR3 runs 12 residues. The V end lost 4 bases, the J end lost 8 bases, and 10 bases lay between the germline ends. CDR1 and CDR2 from the germline V gene are SEHNR and FQNEAQ (reference sequence).

This chain connects TRBV28 to TRBJ1-6, with D unclear. This CDR3 has 12 residues. CDR1 MDHEN and CDR2 SYDVKM come from the germline V gene. V lost 4 bases to trimming and J lost 7 bases, with 5 bases between them. CDR3: CASSSGNSPLHF. The CDR3 coding sequence is TGTGCCAGCAGTTCAGGAAATTCACCCCTCCACTTT.

This clone has more than one count but fewer than ten. A far larger clone is just one base off, so this is likely a read error. This rearrangement joins TRBV5-5 to TRBJ2-7, with 10 bases fitting TRBD2. There are 13 residues in the CDR3. With V trimmed by 4 bases and J by 9 bases, 7 bases remained unmatched. Germline V gives CDR1 SGHKS, CDR2 YYEKEE (reference sequence). Written as DNA, the CDR3 is TGTGCCAGCAGCCTAGGACTAGCGGTAAGGCAGTACGTC. Protein: CASSLGLAVRQYV.